Included here is one TCR beta chain sequence, with context. This record comes from a study of blood T cell repertoires in COVID-19. Germline V gene data show CDR1 as SGHAT and CDR2 as FQNNGV. This CDR3 comprises 14 residues. V shed 5 bases, J shed 6 bases, and the junction held 6 bases outside the gene matches. Clones were read by immunoSEQ multiplex PCR, and TCRdb kept only the in-frame ones, dropping some. The data contain about 270,000 clones, less than 95% of them singletons. Someone with COVID-19 had been met by exposed participants within 2 weeks before study entry. This clonotype was obtained from a middle-aged man who had been exposed to COVID-19. The V gene is TRBV11-2, the J gene TRBJ1-5, with TRBD1 matching 8 bases. The sequenced sample consisted of PBMCs or T cells enriched from blood (not recorded which). DNA for the CDR3: TGTGCCAGCAGCCCAGACAGGGGTAGTCAGCCCCAGCATTTT. Its protein is CASSPDRGSQPQHF.